This T cell receptor beta chain emerged from a study of T cells in Graves' hyperthyroidism and ophthalmopathy (dated by TCRdb to about 2019). For the study in its entirety: Peripheral blood was sampled at the time of initial diagnosis, prior to any treatment. TCR Vbeta CDR3 sequencing of 130 to 150 peripheral blood samples (approximately 44 ophthalmopathy, roughly 74 hyperthyroidism and some 17 progressor patients) is reported in the paper. A discovery cohort of around 98 patients, about 40 with Graves' ophthalmopathy and 55 to 60 with stable Graves' hyperthyroidism, was used to find distinguishing TCR V-J signatures. Thyroid tissue and blood T-cell repertoires from six Graves' hyperthyroidism patients were also compared in the study. Prospective prediction of ophthalmopathy was tested in an independent validation cohort of under 20 hyperthyroidism patients and 15 to 17 patients who later progressed to ophthalmopathy. The 100 or so discovery patients were randomly divided into training and test sets at a 7:3 ratio. Once sampling was done, hyperthyroidism patients were given methimazole at a starting dose of 30 mg daily, whereas ophthalmopathy patients were given high-dose intravenous methylprednisolone. Study-wide conclusions, independent of this receptor: No statistical method was used to set the sample size in advance, and investigators knew the group allocation. In validation, the model predicted progression to ophthalmopathy with approximately 69% sensitivity and around 72% specificity, a median of around 6.6 months before onset. In cross-validation, a model built on a 13 V-J signature told ophthalmopathy apart from stable hyperthyroidism with 85% to 90% sensitivity and approximately 81% specificity, and in testing the same model reached 80%/75%. Most expanded thyroid clonotypes (frequency above 0.001) were also found in blood, which suggests that blood repertoires may mirror thyroid immune responses.

This clonotype was observed at least ten times. Its antigen specificity is not known. Base qualities are not at hand, and no much larger clone is one base apart. The TCR beta CDR3 regions were amplified from the RNA transcripts. For the first round of RT-PCR on the TCR CDR3, the HTBI primer set was used together with the Qiagen OneStep RT-PCR kit. A second multiplex PCR round built the libraries, followed by size selection and purification. Libraries were sequenced paired-end with 100 bp reads on an Illumina HiSeq2000. Concerning the study's data processing: SOAPnuke was used to process the raw data, throwing out any read that contained adapters or uncalled bases, had a mean Phred below 15, or lacked an exact constant-primer or identifier match. COPE v1.2.5 was used to merge the high-quality paired reads, and each unique nucleotide sequence was defined as a clonotype. MiTCR v1.1 was used to align clonotypes to the IMGT TRBV, TRBD and TRBJ reference segments. Analysis was restricted to V-J combinations with a frequency above 0.0001, which covered 99.2% of repertoires. The TCS score was defined as the ratio of F50 (clonal expansion) to E x V (chaos), calculated using BLOSUM62-based TCRdist between CDR3 peptides within each V-J. Welch's t-statistics and random forest reduced fewer than 600 V-J features to 10 to 15, which were used in a naive Bayes classifier (R e1071). Using fastp at Q25 and MiXCR, TCRdb reprocessed the public reads and kept productive beta chains. Each entry merges the rows of one CDR3 protein and shows their most common DNA and genes. TCRdb, rather than the study authors, made the V and J calls. This sample holds a few hundred thousand distinct CDR3 sequences; about 22% were observed only once. The ten largest clonotypes hold roughly 49% of the sample.

Ophthalmopathy patients had moderately to severely active disease, Clinical Activity Score of at least 3, NOSPECS grade of at least 4, and duration under 3 months. Exclusion was applied to patients with uncontrolled infections, other autoimmune diseases, pregnancy or lactation. Diagnoses were established on the basis of clinical symptoms, serum thyroxine and TRAb, thyroid ultrasound, and orbital computed tomography. Ficoll-Paque density gradient centrifugation was used to isolate PBMCs from around 10 ml of fresh peripheral blood. Total RNA was extracted using Trizol reagent, and RNA quality was assessed on an Agilent 2100 Bioanalyzer. The CDR3 sequence holds 15 residues, the cysteine and phenylalanine included. Of all the DNA, just the CDR3 is kept, 45 bases in frame from base 1. CDR1 and CDR2, per the germline V gene, are SNHLY and FYNNEI. V loses 7 bases of germline sequence and J loses 0 bases, and the interval between the two ends is 13 bases.

The source material was blood. This receptor was obtained from a woman in her 70s with Graves' ophthalmopathy. The chain employs TRBV2 and TRBJ1-5; the D gene is unclear. The CDR3 here reads CASNLGSYSNQPQHF. The DNA is as follows: TGTGCCAGCAATTTGGGGTCATATAGCAATCAGCCCCAGCATTTT.